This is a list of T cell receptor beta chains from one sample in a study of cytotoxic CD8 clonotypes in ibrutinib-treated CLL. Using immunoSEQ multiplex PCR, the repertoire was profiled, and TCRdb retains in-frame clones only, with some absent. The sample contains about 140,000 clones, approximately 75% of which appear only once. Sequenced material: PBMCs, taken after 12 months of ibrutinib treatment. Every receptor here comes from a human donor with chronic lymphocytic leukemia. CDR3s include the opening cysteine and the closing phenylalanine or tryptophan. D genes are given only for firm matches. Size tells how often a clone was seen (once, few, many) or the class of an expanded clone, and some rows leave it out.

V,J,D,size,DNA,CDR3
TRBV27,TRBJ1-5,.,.,TGTGCCAGCAGTTTAACGAGTTCGCAGCCCCAGCATTTT,CASSLTSSQPQHF
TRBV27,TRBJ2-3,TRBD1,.,TGTGCCAGCAGTTTTCAATGGCACGGGACAGCGAAAGATACGCAGTATTTT,CASSFQWHGTAKDTQYF
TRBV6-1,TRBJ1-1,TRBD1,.,TGTGCCAGCAGAACAGGGGCTGGGAACACTGAAGCTTTCTTT,CASRTGAGNTEAFF
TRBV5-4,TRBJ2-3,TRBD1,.,TGTGCCAGCAGCCCTGGGGGACAGGTCAGCACAGATACGCAGTATTTT,CASSPGGQVSTDTQYF
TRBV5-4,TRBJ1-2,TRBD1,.,TGTGCCAGCAGCTCGGGGACAGGCACCCAAAATTATGGCTACACCTTC,CASSSGTGTQNYGYTF
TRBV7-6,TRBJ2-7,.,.,TGTGCCAGCAGCCCAGAGGGGCAGACCGAGCAGTACTTC,CASSPEGQTEQYF
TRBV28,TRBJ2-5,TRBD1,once,TGTGCCAGCAGCCCCCTGCCCGGGACAGAAAACGGATTACAAGAGACCCAGTACTTC,CASSPLPGTENGLQETQYF
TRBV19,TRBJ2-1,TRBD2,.,TGTGCCAGTACCCGAGGACTGGGGGGGTATCACAATGAGCAGTTCTTC,CASTRGLGGYHNEQFF
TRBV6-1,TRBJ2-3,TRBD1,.,TGTGCCAGCAGGCAACAGGGGGCAGGGGCAGATACGCAGTATTTT,CASRQQGAGADTQYF
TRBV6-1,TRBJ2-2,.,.,TGTGCCAGCAGTAGGACTACCGAGGGCGGGGAGCTGTTTTTT,CASSRTTEGGELFF
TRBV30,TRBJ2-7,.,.,TGTGCCTGGACACCCTTAGGGCAAGGGGCTTACGACGAGCAGTACTTC,CAWTPLGQGAYDEQYF
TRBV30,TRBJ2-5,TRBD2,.,TGTGCCTGGAGTATAGCGGGGGGCCAAGAGACCCAGTACTTC,CAWSIAGGQETQYF
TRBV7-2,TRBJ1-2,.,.,TGTGCCAGCAGCCCCCCGGATCGTGGCTACACCTTC,CASSPPDRGYTF
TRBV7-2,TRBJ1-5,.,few,TGTGCCAGCAGCTTACGGCAATCGAGGGACGGGGGTCAGCCCCAGCATTTT,CASSLRQSRDGGQPQHF
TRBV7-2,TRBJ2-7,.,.,TGTGCCAGCAGCCCGAGGGCCGGCTCCTACGAGCAGTACTTC,CASSPRAGSYEQYF
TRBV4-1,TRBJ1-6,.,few,TGCGCCAGCAGCCAAGATCGAGGGGTAGGTTCACCCCTCCACTTT,CASSQDRGVGSPLHF
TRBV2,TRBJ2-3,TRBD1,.,TGTGCCAGCAGACAGGGGGGCGCAGATACGCAGTATTTT,CASRQGGADTQYF
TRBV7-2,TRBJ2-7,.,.,TGTGCCAGCAGCCCCGGGACCTCATATAGCGAGCAGTACTTC,CASSPGTSYSEQYF
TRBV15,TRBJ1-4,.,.,TGTGCCACCAGCAGAGATCTTTTGACAGGCGTGAATGAAAAACTGTTTTTT,CATSRDLLTGVNEKLFF
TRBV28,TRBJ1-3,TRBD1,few,TGTGCCAGCAGTCCCCCGGGACAGGGTTATGGAAACACCATATATTTT,CASSPPGQGYGNTIYF
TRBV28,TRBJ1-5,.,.,TGTGCCGCAGAGGGCAATCAGCCCCAGCATTTT,CAAEGNQPQHF
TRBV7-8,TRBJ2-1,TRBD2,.,TGTGCCAGCAGCTTACGTAGGTCCCTAGCGGGCGACTACAATGAGCAGTTCTTC,CASSLRRSLAGDYNEQFF
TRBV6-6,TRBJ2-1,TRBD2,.,TGTGCCAGCAGTTACACTAGCGGGAGGGGTGAGCAGTTCTTC,CASSYTSGRGEQFF
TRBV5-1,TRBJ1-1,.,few,TGCGCCAGCAGCTTTCGGGAGAACACTGAAGCTTTCTTT,CASSFRENTEAFF
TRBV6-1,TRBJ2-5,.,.,TGTGCCAGCAGTGCAAACCTGGGGCACTTACAAGAGACCCAGTACTTC,CASSANLGHLQETQYF
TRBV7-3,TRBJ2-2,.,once,TGTGCCAGCAGGTACCCAGATAACACCGGGGAGCTGTTTTTT,CASRYPDNTGELFF
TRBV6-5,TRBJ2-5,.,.,TGTGCCAGCAGTCCTACAACAGGGAGGGCGGAGACCCAGTACTTC,CASSPTTGRAETQYF
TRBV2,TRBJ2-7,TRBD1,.,TGTGCCAGCAGACGGGACAGCTCCTACGAGCAGTACTTC,CASRRDSSYEQYF
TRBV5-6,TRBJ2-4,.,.,TGTGCCAGCAGCGCGATTACAGTAGCCAAAAACATTCAGTACTTC,CASSAITVAKNIQYF
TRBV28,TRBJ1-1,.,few,TGTGCCAGCAGTTTCTGGGAGGGGCTGAACACTGAAGCTTTCTTT,CASSFWEGLNTEAFF
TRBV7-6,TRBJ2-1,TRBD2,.,TGTGCCAGCAGCTACAGCGGGAGCGCTTACAATGAGCAGTTCTTC,CASSYSGSAYNEQFF
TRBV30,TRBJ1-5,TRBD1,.,TGTGCCTGGAGTGTACAGGGGAAGGGCCTAACCAGCCAGCCCCAGCATTTT,CAWSVQGKGLTSQPQHF
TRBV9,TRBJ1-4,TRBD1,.,TGTGCCAGCAGCTCCCAAACTCCAGGGGGTGGTCGTGAAAAACTGTTTTTT,CASSSQTPGGGREKLFF
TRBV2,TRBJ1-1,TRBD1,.,TGTGCCAGCAGGGACAGGGGTTATTTGAACACTGAAGCTTTCTTT,CASRDRGYLNTEAFF
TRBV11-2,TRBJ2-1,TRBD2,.,TGTGCCAGCAGCTCACTAGCGGGGTTAAATGAGCAGTTCTTC,CASSSLAGLNEQFF
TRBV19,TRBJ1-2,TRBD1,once,TGTGCCAGCGGGGACAGGGATTTTGGATACTATGGCTACACCTTC,CASGDRDFGYYGYTF
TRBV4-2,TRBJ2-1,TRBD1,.,TGTGCCAGCAGCCAAAGACAGGGGGACAATGAGCAGTTCTTC,CASSQRQGDNEQFF
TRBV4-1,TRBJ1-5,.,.,TGCGCCAGCAGCCAAGGGGCGTATAGCAATCAGCCCCAGCATTTT,CASSQGAYSNQPQHF
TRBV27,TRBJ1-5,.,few,TGTGCCAGCAGGCTCGGGGCAGGGAGGATTCAGCCCCAGCATTTT,CASRLGAGRIQPQHF
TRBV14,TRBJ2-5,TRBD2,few,TGTGCCAGCAGCCCCGGACTAGCGGGAGGGTGGGGAGAGACCCAGTACTTC,CASSPGLAGGWGETQYF
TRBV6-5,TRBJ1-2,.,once,TGTGCCAGCAGAGACCGAGGGAATAACTATGGCTACACCTTC,CASRDRGNNYGYTF
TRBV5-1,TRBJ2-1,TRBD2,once,TGCGCCAGCAGCTTGACTAGCGGTTACAATGAGCAGTTCTTC,CASSLTSGYNEQFF
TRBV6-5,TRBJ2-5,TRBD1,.,TGTGCCAGCAGTTACCCCGGACAGGGCGAAGAGACCCAGTACTTC,CASSYPGQGEETQYF
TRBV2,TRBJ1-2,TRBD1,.,TGTGCCAGCGGGGCAGGGGGTGGCTATGGCTACACCTTC,CASGAGGGYGYTF